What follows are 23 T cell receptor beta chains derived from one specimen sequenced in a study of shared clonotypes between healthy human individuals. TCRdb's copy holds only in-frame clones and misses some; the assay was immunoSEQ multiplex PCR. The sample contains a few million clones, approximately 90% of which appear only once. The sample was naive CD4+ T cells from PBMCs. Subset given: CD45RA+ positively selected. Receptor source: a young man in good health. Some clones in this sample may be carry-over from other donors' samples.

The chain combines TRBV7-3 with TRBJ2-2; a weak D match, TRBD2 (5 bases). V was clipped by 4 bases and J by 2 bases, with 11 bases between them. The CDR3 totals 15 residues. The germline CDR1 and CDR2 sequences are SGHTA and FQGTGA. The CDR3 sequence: CASSWRKPNTGELFF. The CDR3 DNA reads TGTGCCAGCAGCTGGAGGAAGCCCAACACCGGGGAGCTGTTTTTT.

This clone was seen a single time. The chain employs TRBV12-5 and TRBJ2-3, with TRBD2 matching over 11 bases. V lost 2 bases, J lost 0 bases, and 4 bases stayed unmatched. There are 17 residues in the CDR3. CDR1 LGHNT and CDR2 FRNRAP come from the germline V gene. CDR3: CASGLTLAGDSTDTQYF. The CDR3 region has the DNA TGTGCTAGTGGTTTGACACTAGCGGGAGACAGCACAGATACGCAGTATTTT. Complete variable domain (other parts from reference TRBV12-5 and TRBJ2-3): DARVTQTPRHKVTEMGQEVTMRCQPILGHNTVFWYRQTMMQGLELLAYFRNRAPLDDSGMPKDRFSAEMPDATLATLKIQPSEPRDSAVYFCASGLTLAGDSTDTQYFGPGTRLTVL.

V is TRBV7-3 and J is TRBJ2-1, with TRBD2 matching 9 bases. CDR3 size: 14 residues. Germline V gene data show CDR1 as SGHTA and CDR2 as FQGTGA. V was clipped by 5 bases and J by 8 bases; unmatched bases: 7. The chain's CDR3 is CASSPGGLAYEQFF. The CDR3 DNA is TGTGCCAGCAGCCCGGGGGGACTAGCCTATGAGCAGTTCTTC. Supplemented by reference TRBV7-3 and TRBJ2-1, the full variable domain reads GAGVSQTPSNKVTEKGKYVELRCDPISGHTALYWYRQSLGQGPEFLIYFQGTGAADDSGLPNDRFFAVRPEGSVSTLKIQRTERGDSAVYLCASSPGGLAYEQFFGPGTRLTVL.

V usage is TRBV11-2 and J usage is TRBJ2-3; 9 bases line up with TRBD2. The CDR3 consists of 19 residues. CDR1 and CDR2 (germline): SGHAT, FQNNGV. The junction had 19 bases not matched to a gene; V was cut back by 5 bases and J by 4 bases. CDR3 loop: CASSRNVAGAGGPSDTQYF. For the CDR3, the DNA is TGTGCCAGCAGCCGAAACGTGGCCGGGGCGGGAGGGCCATCAGATACGCAGTATTTT.

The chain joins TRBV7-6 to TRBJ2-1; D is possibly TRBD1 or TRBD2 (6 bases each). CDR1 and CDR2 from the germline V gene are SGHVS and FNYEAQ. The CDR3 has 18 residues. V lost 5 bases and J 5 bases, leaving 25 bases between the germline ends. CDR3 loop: CASSPIGGSGERNNEQFF. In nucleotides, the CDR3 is TGTGCCAGCAGCCCGATAGGGGGGTCTGGGGAGCGAAACAATGAGCAGTTCTTC.

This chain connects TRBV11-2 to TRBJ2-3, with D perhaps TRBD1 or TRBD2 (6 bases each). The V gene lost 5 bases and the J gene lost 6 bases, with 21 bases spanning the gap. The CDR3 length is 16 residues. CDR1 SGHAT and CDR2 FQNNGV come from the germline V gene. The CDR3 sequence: CASSRNWVRGGDTQYF. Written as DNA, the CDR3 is TGTGCCAGCAGCAGAAATTGGGTCAGAGGGGGGGATACGCAGTATTTT.

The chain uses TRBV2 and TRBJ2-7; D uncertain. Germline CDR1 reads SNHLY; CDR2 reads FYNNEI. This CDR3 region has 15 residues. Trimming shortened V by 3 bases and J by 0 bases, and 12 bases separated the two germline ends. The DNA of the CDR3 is TGTGCCAGCAGTGATTCGCAACCACTCTCCTACGAGCAGTACTTC. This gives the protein CASSDSQPLSYEQYF.

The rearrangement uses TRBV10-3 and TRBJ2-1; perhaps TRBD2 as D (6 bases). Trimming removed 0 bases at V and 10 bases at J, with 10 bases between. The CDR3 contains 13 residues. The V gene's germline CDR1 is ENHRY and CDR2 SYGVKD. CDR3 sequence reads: CAISESGLGEQFF. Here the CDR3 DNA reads TGTGCCATCAGTGAGTCGGGACTTGGCGAGCAGTTCTTC.

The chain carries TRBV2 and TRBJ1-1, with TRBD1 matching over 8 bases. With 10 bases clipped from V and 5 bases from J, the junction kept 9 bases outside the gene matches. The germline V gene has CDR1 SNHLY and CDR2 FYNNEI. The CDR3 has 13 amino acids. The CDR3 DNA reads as TGTGCCATCTTACAGGGGGTAAATACTGAAGCTTTCTTT. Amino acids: CAILQGVNTEAFF.

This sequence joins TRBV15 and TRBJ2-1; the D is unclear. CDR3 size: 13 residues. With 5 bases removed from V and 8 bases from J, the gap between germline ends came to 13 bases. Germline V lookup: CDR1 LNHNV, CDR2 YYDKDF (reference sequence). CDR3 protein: CATSEREKDEQFF. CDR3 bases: TGTGCCACCAGCGAAAGGGAAAAGGATGAGCAGTTCTTC.

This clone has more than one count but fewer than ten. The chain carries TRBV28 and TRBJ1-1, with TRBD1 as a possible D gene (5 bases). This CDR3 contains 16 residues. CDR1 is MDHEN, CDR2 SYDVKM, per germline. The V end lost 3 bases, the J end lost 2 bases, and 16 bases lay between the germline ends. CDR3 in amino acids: CASSFRSGTLNTEAFF. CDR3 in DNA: TGTGCCAGCAGTTTTAGGTCAGGGACCCTTAACACTGAAGCTTTCTTT.

The CDR3 is CASSYSPGLAYEQYF. The DNA for the CDR3 is TGTGCCAGCAGTTACTCCCCGGGACTAGCGTACGAGCAGTACTTC. The V and J genes are TRBV6-5 and TRBJ2-7, with 10 bases identical to TRBD2. There are 15 residues in the CDR3. Germline values: CDR1 MNHEY, CDR2 SVGAGI. With 0 bases clipped from V and 4 bases from J, the junction kept 3 bases outside the gene matches.

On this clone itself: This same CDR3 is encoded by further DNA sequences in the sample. CDR3 nucleotide sequence: TGCGCCAGCAGCTTGACCGGGACAGGGGGGTACGAGCAGTACTTC. Its protein is CASSLTGTGGYEQYF. V usage is TRBV5-1 and J usage is TRBJ2-7, with 11 bases matching TRBD1. Per germline, CDR1 SGHRS and CDR2 YFSETQ. After removal of 1 base from V and 4 bases from J, the junction contained 4 bases not matched to a gene. There are 15 residues in the CDR3. Using reference TRBV5-1 and TRBJ2-7 for the parts outside the CDR3, the full variable domain is KAGVTQTPRYLIKTRGQQVTLSCSPISGHRSVSWYQQTPGQGLQFLFEYFSETQRNKGNFPGRFSGRQFSNSRSEMNVSTLELGDSALYLCASSLTGTGGYEQYFGPGTRLTVT.

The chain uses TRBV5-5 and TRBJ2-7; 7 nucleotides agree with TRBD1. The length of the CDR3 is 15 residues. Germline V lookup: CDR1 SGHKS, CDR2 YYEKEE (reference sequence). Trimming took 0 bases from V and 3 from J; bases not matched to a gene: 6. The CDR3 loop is CASSLVPGQSYEQYF. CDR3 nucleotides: TGTGCCAGCAGCTTGGTACCGGGACAGAGCTACGAGCAGTACTTC.

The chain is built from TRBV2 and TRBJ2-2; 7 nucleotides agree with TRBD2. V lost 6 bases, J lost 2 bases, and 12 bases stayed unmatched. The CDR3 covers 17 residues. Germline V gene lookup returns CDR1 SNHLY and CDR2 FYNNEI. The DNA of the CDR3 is TGTGCCAGCAGCTCACCCAAGCGGGGAGTAAACACCGGGGAGCTGTTTTTT. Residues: CASSSPKRGVNTGELFF.

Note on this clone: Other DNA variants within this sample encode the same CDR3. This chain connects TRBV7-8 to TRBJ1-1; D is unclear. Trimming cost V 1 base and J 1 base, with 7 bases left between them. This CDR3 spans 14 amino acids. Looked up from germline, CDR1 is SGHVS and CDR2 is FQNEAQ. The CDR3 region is CASSLVAGNTEAFF. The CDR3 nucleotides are TGTGCCAGCAGCTTAGTAGCAGGGAACACTGAAGCTTTCTTT.

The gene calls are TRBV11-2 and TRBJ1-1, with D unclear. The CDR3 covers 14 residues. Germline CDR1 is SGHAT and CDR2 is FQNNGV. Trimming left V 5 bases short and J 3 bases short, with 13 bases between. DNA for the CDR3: TGTGCCAGCAGCCCCCGCCCGGTGGACACTGAAGCTTTCTTT. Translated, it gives CASSPRPVDTEAFF.

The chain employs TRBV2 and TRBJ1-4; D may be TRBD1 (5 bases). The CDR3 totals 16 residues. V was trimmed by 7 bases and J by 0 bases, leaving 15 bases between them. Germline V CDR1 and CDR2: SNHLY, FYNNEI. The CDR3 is CASILGGAATNEKLFF. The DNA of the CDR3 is TGTGCCAGCATTCTGGGAGGGGCCGCAACTAATGAAAAACTGTTTTTT.

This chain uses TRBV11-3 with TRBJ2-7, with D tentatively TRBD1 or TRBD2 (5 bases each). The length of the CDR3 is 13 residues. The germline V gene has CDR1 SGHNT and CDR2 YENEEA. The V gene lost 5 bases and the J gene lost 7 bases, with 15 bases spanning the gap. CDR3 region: CASSRDPLGEQYF. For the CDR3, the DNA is TGTGCCAGCAGCCGGGACCCATTAGGGGAGCAGTACTTC. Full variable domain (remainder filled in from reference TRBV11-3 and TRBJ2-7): EAGVVQSPRYKIIEKKQPVAFWCNPISGHNTLYWYLQNLGQGPELLIRYENEEAVDDSQLPKDRFSAERLKGVDSTLKIQPAELGDSAVYLCASSRDPLGEQYFGPGTRLTVT.

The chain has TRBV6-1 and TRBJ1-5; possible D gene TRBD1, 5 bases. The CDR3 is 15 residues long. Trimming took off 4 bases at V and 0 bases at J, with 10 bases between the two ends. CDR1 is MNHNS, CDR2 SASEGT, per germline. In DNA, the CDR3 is TGTGCCAGCAGTGCGGGGACGGATAGCAATCAGCCCCAGCATTTT. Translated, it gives CASSAGTDSNQPQHF.

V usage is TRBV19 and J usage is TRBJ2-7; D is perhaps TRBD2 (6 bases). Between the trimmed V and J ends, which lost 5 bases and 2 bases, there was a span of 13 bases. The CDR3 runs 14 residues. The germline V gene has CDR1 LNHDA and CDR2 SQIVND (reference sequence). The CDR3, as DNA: TGTGCCAGTAGTCCTCGGGGGAACCCCTACGAGCAGTACTTC. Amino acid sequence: CASSPRGNPYEQYF.

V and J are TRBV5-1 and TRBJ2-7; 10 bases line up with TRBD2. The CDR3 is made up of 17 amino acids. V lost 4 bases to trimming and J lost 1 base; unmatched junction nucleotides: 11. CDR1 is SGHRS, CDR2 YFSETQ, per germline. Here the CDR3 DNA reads TGCGCCAGCAGCCCCGCCCCTAGCGGGAGCAGATCCTACGAGCAGTACTTC. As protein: CASSPAPSGSRSYEQYF. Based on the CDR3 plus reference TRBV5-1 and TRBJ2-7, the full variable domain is KAGVTQTPRYLIKTRGQQVTLSCSPISGHRSVSWYQQTPGQGLQFLFEYFSETQRNKGNFPGRFSGRQFSNSRSEMNVSTLELGDSALYLCASSPAPSGSRSYEQYFGPGTRLTVT.

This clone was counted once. The CDR3 sequence is CASSLGETGVLEYF. The DNA of the CDR3 is TGTGCCAGCAGCTTAGGTGAAACGGGGGTTTTGGAGTACTTC. The gene calls are TRBV11-2 and TRBJ2-7; a possible D gene is TRBD2 (6 bases). Trimming stripped 1 base from V and 11 bases from J, with 18 bases between. Germline values: CDR1 SGHAT, CDR2 FQNNGV. This CDR3 is 14 amino acids long.